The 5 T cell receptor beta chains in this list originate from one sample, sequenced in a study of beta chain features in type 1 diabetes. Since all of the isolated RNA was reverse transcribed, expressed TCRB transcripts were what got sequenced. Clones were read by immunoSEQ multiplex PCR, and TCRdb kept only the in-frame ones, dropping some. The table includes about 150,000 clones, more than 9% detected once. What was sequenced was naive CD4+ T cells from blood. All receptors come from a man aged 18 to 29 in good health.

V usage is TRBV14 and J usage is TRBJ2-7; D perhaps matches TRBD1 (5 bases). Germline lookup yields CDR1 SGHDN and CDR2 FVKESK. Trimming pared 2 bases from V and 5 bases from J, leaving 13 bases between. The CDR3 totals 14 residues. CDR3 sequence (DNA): TGTGCCAGCAGCCAAAACTGGCAGGGCGACGAGCAGTACTTC. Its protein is CASSQNWQGDEQYF.

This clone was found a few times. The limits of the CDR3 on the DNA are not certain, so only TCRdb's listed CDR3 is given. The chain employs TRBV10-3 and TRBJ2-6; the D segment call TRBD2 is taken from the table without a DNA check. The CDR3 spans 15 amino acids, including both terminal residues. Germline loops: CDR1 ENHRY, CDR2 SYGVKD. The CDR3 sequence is CASSSSGTGANVLTF.

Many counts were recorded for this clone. In DNA, the CDR3 is TGCAGCGTGGATGGACAGCCTTCTAGCACAGATACGCAGTATTTT. This encodes CSVDGQPSSTDTQYF. The V gene is TRBV29-1, the J gene TRBJ2-3, with D perhaps matching TRBD1 (6 bases). CDR1 is SQVTM, CDR2 ANQGSEA, per germline. The CDR3 loop spans 15 amino acids. V lost 6 bases and J lost 0, with 16 bases in between.

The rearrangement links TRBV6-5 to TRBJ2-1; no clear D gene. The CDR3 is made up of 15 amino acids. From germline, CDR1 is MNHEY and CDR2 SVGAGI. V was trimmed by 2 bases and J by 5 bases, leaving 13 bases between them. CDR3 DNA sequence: TGTGCCAGCAGTTACGTGGCAGGCAGTAACAATGAGCAGTTCTTC. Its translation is CASSYVAGSNNEQFF.

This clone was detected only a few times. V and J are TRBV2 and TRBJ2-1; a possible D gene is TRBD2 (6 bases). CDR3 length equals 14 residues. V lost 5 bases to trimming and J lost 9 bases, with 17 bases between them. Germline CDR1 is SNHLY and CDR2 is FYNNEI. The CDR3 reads CASSTLSEGFEQFF. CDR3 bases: TGTGCCAGCAGTACTCTTTCGGAGGGTTTTGAGCAGTTCTTC. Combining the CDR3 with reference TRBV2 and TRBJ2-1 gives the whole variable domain EPEVTQTPSHQVTQMGQEVILRCVPISNHLYFYWYRQILGQKVEFLVSFYNNEISEKSEIFDDQFSVERPDGSNFTLKIRSTKLEDSAMYFCASSTLSEGFEQFFGPGTRLTVL.